The 15 T cell receptor beta chains below all came from one sample that was sequenced in a study of T cells after yellow fever vaccination. In TCRdb, the 5' RACE reads were re-called with MiXCR into one record per CDR3 protein. The profile shows about 52,000 distinct CDR3 sequences, 6% to 8.5% of them singletons. The sequencing here drew on CD8+ T cells not binding an NS4B(214-222) dextramer, sorted from PBMCs, taken roughly 46 days after the first yellow fever vaccination. The receptor source for this set is a man between 18 and 35 years old who received the YFV17D yellow fever vaccine.

This clonotype was detected many times. This sequence joins TRBV6-1 and TRBJ1-1; TRBD1 matches 7 bases. Germline values: CDR1 MNHNS, CDR2 SASEGT. Trimming removed 7 bases from V and 0 bases from J; junction bases left unmatched: 5. This CDR3 spans 14 amino acids. CDR3 amino acids: CASTPGGLNTEAFF. The CDR3 coding sequence is TGTGCCAGCACCCCAGGGGGACTGAACACTGAAGCTTTCTTT.

The sample holds many counts of this clonotype. The chain employs TRBV20-1 and TRBJ2-3; 13 nucleotides agree with TRBD2. The trim removed 1 base at V and 2 bases at J, leaving 9 bases unmatched. Germline V gene data show CDR1 as DFQATT and CDR2 as SNEGSKA (reference sequence). The CDR3 has 18 amino acids. The CDR3 DNA follows: TGCAGTGCTAGAGGAGCGGGACTAGCGGGGCCCACCACAGATACGCAGTATTTT. Translated: CSARGAGLAGPTTDTQYF.

This clonotype appeared many times. The V and J genes are TRBV12-3 or TRBV12-4 and TRBJ2-2; maybe TRBD1 (5 bases). V gave up 4 bases and J gave up 4 bases, with 10 bases separating them. The CDR3 consists of 14 residues. The CDR3 region has the DNA TGTGCCAGCAGTTCAGGGTCGGGCACCGGGGAGCTGTTTTTT. This encodes CASSSGSGTGELFF.

This clonotype was seen repeatedly, ten times or more. The chain carries TRBV29-1 and TRBJ2-2; D assignment may be TRBD1 or TRBD2 (5 bases each). Germline assignment: CDR1 SQVTM and CDR2 ANQGSEA. The CDR3 spans 12 residues. V lost 4 bases and J lost 3, with 6 bases in between. The CDR3 region has the DNA TGCAGCGTTGGAGGGGACACCGGGGAGCTGTTTTTT. The encoded protein is CSVGGDTGELFF.

This clonotype was seen at least ten times. The chain is built from TRBV7-2 and TRBJ2-7, with D tentatively TRBD1 (5 bases). This CDR3 has 13 residues. In germline, CDR1 is SGHTA, CDR2 FQGNSA. V lost 1 base, J lost 2 bases, and 6 bases lay in between. This CDR3 reads CASSLDRTYEQYF. The CDR3 DNA follows: TGTGCCAGCAGCTTAGACAGGACCTACGAGCAGTACTTC.

V and J are TRBV6-5 and TRBJ1-6, with D maybe TRBD1 (6 bases). V lost 0 bases and J 10 bases, leaving 13 bases between the germline ends. The CDR3 runs to 15 residues. Germline assignment: CDR1 MNHEY and CDR2 SVGAGI. The CDR3 here is CASSYSRQAGSPLHF. DNA of the CDR3: TGTGCCAGCAGTTACTCGAGACAGGCGGGCTCACCCCTCCACTTT.

CDR3 in DNA: TGCGCCAGCAGCTTCGGACAGTTGAACACTGAAGCTTTCTTT. Its translation: CASSFGQLNTEAFF. The V call is TRBV4-3, the J call TRBJ1-1, with D possibly being TRBD1 (6 bases). Trimming shortened V by 5 bases and J by 0 bases, and 10 bases separated the two germline ends. CDR3 length: 14 amino acids. CDR1 is LGHNA, CDR2 YSLEER, per germline.

The chain links TRBV12-3 or TRBV12-4 to TRBJ2-1; 9 bases agree with TRBD1. Unmatched junction bases numbered 9, after V lost 6 bases and J lost 6 bases. The CDR3 has 15 residues. The CDR3 loop is CASSLGQGMVNEQFF. The CDR3 region has the DNA TGTGCCAGCAGCCTCGGACAGGGGATGGTCAATGAGCAGTTCTTC.

Only a few counts were recorded for this clonotype. This chain links TRBV4-1 with TRBJ2-7; 7 nucleotides align to TRBD2. CDR1 is MGHRA, CDR2 YSYEKL, per germline. The CDR3 sequence is 15 residues long. The trim removed 2 bases at V and 3 bases at J, leaving 7 bases unmatched. The CDR3, as DNA: TGCGCCAGCAGCCAACTGTCGACGGGAGGCTACGAGCAGTACGTC. Translation: CASSQLSTGGYEQYV.

The sample holds many counts of this clonotype. The rearrangement links TRBV20-1 to TRBJ1-2; 10 nucleotides line up with TRBD1. Per germline, CDR1 DFQATT and CDR2 SNEGSKA (reference sequence). CDR3 length: 15 residues. J lost 7 bases, V lost 3 bases, and 11 bases had no gene match. DNA for the CDR3: TGCAGTGCTAGGGCCGGGACAGGGGCGATTGGTGGCTACACCTTC. Its protein product is CSARAGTGAIGGYTF.

This clonotype was seen repeatedly, ten times or more. The DNA of the CDR3 is TGTGCCACCAGTGATTGGCAGGGGCAGGAGACCCAGTACTTC. Amino acids: CATSDWQGQETQYF. The gene calls are TRBV24-1 and TRBJ2-5, with D perhaps TRBD1 (6 bases). The CDR3 is made up of 14 amino acids. Germline CDR1 is KGHDR and CDR2 is SFDVKD. V shed 2 bases and J shed 5 bases, with 11 bases lying between them.

This clonotype came up a few times. This chain connects TRBV5-4 to TRBJ2-7; a possible D gene is TRBD1 (6 bases). V was cut by 5 bases and J by 1 base, with 16 bases left in between. Germline V gives CDR1 SGHNT, CDR2 YYREEE (reference sequence). This CDR3 has 15 amino acids. The CDR3 is CASSPGHGSSYEQYF. CDR3 nucleotides: TGTGCCAGCAGTCCGGGACATGGATCTTCCTACGAGCAGTACTTC. Full variable domain (outside the CDR3, taken from reference TRBV5-4 and TRBJ2-7): ETGVTQSPTHLIKTRGQQVTLRCSSQSGHNTVSWYQQALGQGPQFIFQYYREEENGRGNFPPRFSGLQFPNYSSELNVNALELDDSALYLCASSPGHGSSYEQYFGPGTRLTVT.

This clonotype turned up a few times. The CDR3 region is CASSLSKWNEQYF. DNA for the CDR3: TGTGCCAGCAGTTTATCGAAATGGAACGAGCAGTACTTC. The chain employs TRBV27 and TRBJ2-7; D is unresolved. CDR1 and CDR2 (germline): MNHEY, SMNVEV (reference sequence). CDR3 size: 13 residues. Trimming left V 0 bases short and J 5 bases short, with 8 bases between.

This clonotype came up a few times. The CDR3, as DNA: TGTGCCAGCAGTTACCCCTTTAGACAGGGGGCCTACAATGAGCAGTTCTTC. Translation gives CASSYPFRQGAYNEQFF. This chain uses TRBV6-2 or TRBV6-3 with TRBJ2-1; 9 bases align to TRBD1. From germline, CDR1 is MNHEY and CDR2 SVGEGT. The J segment lost 2 bases and the V segment lost 2 bases, leaving 7 bases of the junction unmatched. This CDR3 contains 17 residues.

This clonotype was picked up many times. The chain couples TRBV7-8 to TRBJ1-3; 10 bases agree with TRBD1. Germline V gene sequence: CDR1 SGHVS, CDR2 FQNEAQ. CDR3 length equals 16 residues. The ends lost 3 bases at V and 4 bases at J; junction bases unmatched: 6. The CDR3 DNA reads TGTGCCAGCAGCTTCACCGGGACAGGGGCCGGAAACACCATATATTTT. It translates to CASSFTGTGAGNTIYF.